This TCR beta chain appears in the sequencing data of a study of T-cell reconstitution after alpha-beta-depleted transplantation in children. The CDR3 consists of 15 residues. Germline V gene data show CDR1 as MDHEN and CDR2 as SYDVKM. Trimming pared 2 bases from V and 13 bases from J, leaving 21 bases between. This clonotype was counted between two and nine times. It was with unique molecular identifiers that the TCRbeta library was prepared. MiXCR was run by TCRdb on the PCR reads, yielding one entry per CDR3 protein. The data contain about 540,000 distinct CDR3 sequences, over 20% of them singletons.

The clonotype comes from a boy in the first two years of life with Wiskott-Aldrich syndrome, due to receive a stem cell transplant. The chain couples TRBV28 to TRBJ2-1; D perhaps matches TRBD1 (5 bases). This specimen consisted of PBMCs, obtained before TCRalphabeta/CD19-depleted stem cell transplant. The CDR3 DNA reads TGTGCCAGCAGTTTAAGGATTAGGGGATCTAAGGTCCAGTTCTTC. It is translated as CASSLRIRGSKVQFF.